This T cell receptor beta chain is from a study of response to subunit inactivated influenza vaccine. The V and J ends lost 7 bases and 4 bases respectively, with 11 bases between them. Germline V gene lookup returns CDR1 SQVTM and CDR2 ANQGSEA. This CDR3 is 11 amino acids long. TCRdb passed the RT-PCR reads through MiXCR, listing each CDR3 protein once. The sample records about 520,000 distinct CDR3 sequences, 25% being singletons. This TCR was recovered from a man between 45 and 60 years old who received an inactivated influenza vaccine. The starting material was CD4+ T cells sorted from PBMCs, obtained around 5 days after vaccination. The chain recombines TRBV29-1 with TRBJ2-7; a weak D match, TRBD2 (5 bases). The CDR3 region is CSAREEYEQYF. CDR3 sequence (DNA): TGCAGCGCCCGGGAAGAATACGAGCAGTACTTC.